These 15 T cell receptor beta chains were all obtained from the same sample, sequenced in a study of CD8+CD57+ T cells in acquired aplastic anemia. Before being chosen for sequencing, patients had shown CD8+CD57+ cell expansion by flow cytometry. TCR beta VDJ and CDR3 were profiled, and genomic DNA was the template. TCRdb re-called the reads with MiXCR, one entry per CDR3 protein. The profile shows roughly 200,000 distinct CDR3 sequences, 60% to 80% of them singletons. Sequenced input: sorted CD4+, CD8+, or CD8+CD57+ T cells (not recorded which) from PBMCs. The receptors were sampled from a human donor with aplastic anemia.

V usage is TRBV24-1 and J usage is TRBJ2-7; 10 bases are shared with TRBD1. Germline CDR1 and CDR2: KGHDR and SFDVKD. This CDR3 has 14 amino acids. V lost 4 bases to trimming and J lost 6 bases; unmatched junction nucleotides: 5. As DNA, the CDR3 is TGTGCCACCAGTGACCCCGGGACAGGGGTCGAGCAGTACTTC. Protein: CATSDPGTGVEQYF.

The chain employs TRBV7-9 and TRBJ2-3; the match to TRBD2 covers 10 bases. From germline, CDR1 is SEHNR and CDR2 FQNEAQ (reference sequence). V lost 5 bases and J lost 4; bases outside the gene matches: 6. This CDR3 is 15 amino acids long. The CDR3 sequence is CASSESGGAPDTQYF. CDR3 coding DNA: TGTGCCAGCAGCGAAAGCGGGGGGGCCCCAGATACGCAGTATTTT.

This chain uses TRBV5-1 with TRBJ2-2; D not certain. CDR3 length: 17 amino acids. The V gene's germline CDR1 is SGHRS and CDR2 YFSETQ. The germline V and J ends were trimmed by 0 bases and 0 bases, with 12 bases remaining between them. CDR3 residues: CASSLALVTTNTGELFF. DNA of the CDR3: TGCGCCAGCAGCTTGGCCTTGGTCACTACGAACACCGGGGAGCTGTTTTTT.

This chain uses TRBV7-6 with TRBJ1-5, with 8 bases lining up with TRBD1. The CDR3 contains 15 residues. In germline, CDR1 is SGHVS, CDR2 FNYEAQ. The junction had 7 bases not matched to a gene; V was cut back by 2 bases and J by 7 bases. CDR3 sequence (DNA): TGTGCCAGCAGCTTACAGGGGGCATCTGGACAGCCCCAGCATTTT. Protein sequence: CASSLQGASGQPQHF.

This clonotype showed up just a few times. The CDR3 here is CASSGGRIYGYTF. The CDR3 DNA reads as TGTGCCAGCAGTGGGGGCAGGATCTATGGCTACACCTTC. The chain combines TRBV25-1 with TRBJ1-2; a possible D gene is TRBD1 (5 bases). Germline CDR1 is MGHDK and CDR2 is SYGVNS. CDR3 length: 13 residues. V shed 4 bases and J shed 4 bases, with 10 bases lying between them.

Only a few counts were recorded for this clonotype. CDR3 region: CATSRPFPGQVCGGNTEAFF. The CDR3, as DNA: TGTGCCACCAGCAGACCATTTCCGGGACAGGTCTGTGGGGGGAACACTGAAGCTTTCTTT. The genes are TRBV15 and TRBJ1-1, with 8 bases matching TRBD1. V dropped 2 bases and J dropped 1; count of bases not matched to a gene: 18. The CDR3 has 20 amino acids. CDR1 and CDR2 (germline): LNHNV, YYDKDF (reference sequence).

The V call is TRBV12-3 or TRBV12-4, the J call TRBJ2-1; the D is unclear. V lost 1 base and J lost 15, with 19 bases in between. The CDR3 consists of 14 residues. CDR3 DNA sequence: TGTGCCAGCAGTTTAGGTCCCTTCGGGCAAGAACGGTTCTTC. Residues: CASSLGPFGQERFF.

The chain links TRBV7-9 to TRBJ2-2; D gene ambiguous. The V gene lost 7 bases and the J gene lost 6 bases, with 9 bases spanning the gap. The CDR3 length is 12 residues. Germline values: CDR1 SEHNR, CDR2 FQNEAQ (reference sequence). The CDR3 loop reads CASKIQAGELFF. CDR3 coding DNA: TGTGCCAGCAAAATCCAGGCCGGGGAGCTGTTTTTT.

Many counts were recorded for this clonotype. The rearrangement uses TRBV6-5 and TRBJ1-2; no definite D call. Germline-derived CDR1 and CDR2 are MNHEY and SVGAGI. V was cut by 6 bases and J by 1 base, with 21 bases left in between. The CDR3 is 17 amino acids. The CDR3 loop is CASRPLYAAGGNYGYTF. The CDR3 region has the DNA TGTGCCAGCAGACCCCTGTATGCGGCGGGAGGTAACTATGGCTACACCTTC.

In its sample, this clonotype was seen a few times. Since a much larger clone is just one base distant, this may be a read error. This chain joins TRBV2 and TRBJ1-5; the D gene is possibly TRBD1 (5 bases). Germline V gene sequence: CDR1 SNHLY, CDR2 FYNNEI. V was trimmed by 8 bases and J by 6 bases, leaving 20 bases between them. This CDR3 is built from 15 residues. CDR3 protein: CASQENFSGGQPQHF. Here the CDR3 DNA reads TGTGCCAGCCAAGAGAACTTCTCGGGGGGTCAGCCCCAGCATTTT.

The chain employs TRBV19 and TRBJ2-7; TRBD2 agrees at 7 bases. Germline V gives CDR1 LNHDA, CDR2 SQIVND (reference sequence). Germline trimming cut 2 bases from V and 3 bases from J; bases unmatched to any gene: 4. The CDR3 consists of 14 residues. CDR3 residues: CASSILGGSYEQYF. The CDR3 nucleotides are TGTGCCAGTAGTATACTGGGGGGGAGCTACGAGCAGTACTTC.

This clonotype was detected a few times. The chain employs TRBV20-1 and TRBJ1-5; D not certain. Trimming removed 5 bases at V and 6 bases at J, with 14 bases between. Germline loops: CDR1 DFQATT, CDR2 SNEGSKA (reference sequence). This CDR3 region has 13 residues. The CDR3 DNA reads as TGCAGTGCTCCCGACCCATCGAGTCAGCCCCAGCATTTT. It specifies CSAPDPSSQPQHF.

This rearrangement joins TRBV2 to TRBJ2-7, with TRBD1 matching over 8 bases. The germline V gene has CDR1 SNHLY and CDR2 FYNNEI. The J segment lost 2 bases and the V segment lost 5 bases, leaving 5 bases of the junction unmatched. CDR3 length: 14 residues. As DNA, the CDR3 is TGTGCCAGCAGTTGGACAGGGCTTCCCTACGAGCAGTACTTC. This gives the protein CASSWTGLPYEQYF.

V and J are TRBV29-1 and TRBJ2-5, with D perhaps assigned TRBD1 or TRBD2 (5 bases each). Germline V gene data show CDR1 as SQVTM and CDR2 as ANQGSEA. The germline V and J ends were trimmed by 4 bases and 5 bases, with 11 bases remaining between them. The CDR3 is 12 residues long. This chain's CDR3 is CSVVGWGETQYF. The CDR3 DNA reads as TGCAGCGTTGTTGGGTGGGGGGAGACCCAGTACTTC.

This clonotype was found a few times. The chain employs TRBV29-1 and TRBJ2-3; TRBD2 matches 8 bases. Germline loops: CDR1 SQVTM, CDR2 ANQGSEA. The CDR3 has 14 amino acids. V lost 4 bases and J lost 4; bases outside the gene matches: 7. The CDR3 spells CSVVRLAGPDTQYF. In nucleotides, the CDR3 is TGCAGCGTTGTTAGGTTAGCGGGACCAGATACGCAGTATTTT.